Each of the 9 T cell receptor beta chains below was sequenced from the same sample in a study of naive and memory T cell subsets. Two oligonucleotides, mixed equimolar, formed the beta constant-region primer covering TRBC1 and TRBC2. TCRdb called the UMI-ligation and nested PCR reads again in MiXCR, with one record for every CDR3 protein. The sample lists under 100,000 distinct CDR3 sequences; 7% were seen once. What was sequenced was central memory CD4+ T cells from blood. The receptor source for this set is a human donor in good health.

This clonotype was observed at least ten times. The rearrangement links TRBV7-2 to TRBJ2-7; 9 bases match TRBD1. Germline lookup yields CDR1 SGHTA and CDR2 FQGNSA. This CDR3 is built from 15 residues. V lost 5 bases to trimming and J lost 1 base; unmatched junction nucleotides: 6. The CDR3 region is CASSRQGTGSYEQYF. The CDR3 DNA follows: TGTGCCAGCAGCAGACAGGGGACAGGGTCCTACGAGCAGTACTTC.

This clonotype was picked up a small number of times. The V and J genes are TRBV5-1 and TRBJ2-3, with 8 bases identical to TRBD1. Germline V gives CDR1 SGHRS, CDR2 YFSETQ. This CDR3 contains 14 residues. V gave up 7 bases and J gave up 5 bases; unmatched junction bases: 9. The CDR3 coding sequence is TGCGCCAGCGCCCGGGGACAGGCCGGAGATACGCAGTATTTT. As protein: CASARGQAGDTQYF.

This clonotype was picked up many times. The gene calls are TRBV7-9 and TRBJ2-2; 7 bases are a match to TRBD1. With 4 bases clipped from V and 7 bases from J, the junction kept 0 bases outside the gene matches. The CDR3 consists of 12 residues. Germline values: CDR1 SEHNR, CDR2 FQNEAQ (reference sequence). The CDR3 spells CASSYRGGELFF. CDR3 DNA sequence: TGTGCCAGCAGCTACAGGGGCGGGGAGCTGTTTTTT.

This chain connects TRBV7-3 to TRBJ2-1; 10 nucleotides line up with TRBD2. In germline, CDR1 is SGHTA, CDR2 FQGTGA. With V trimmed by 5 bases and J by 8 bases, 9 bases remained unmatched. The CDR3 consists of 15 residues. CDR3 DNA: TGTGCCAGCAGCCAAGCGGGAGGGCCTCAGTATGAGCAGTTCTTC. Amino acid sequence: CASSQAGGPQYEQFF.

This clonotype occurred many times. V gene TRBV7-6 combines with J gene TRBJ2-2; 9 bases agree with TRBD1. V lost 4 bases and J lost 7; bases outside the gene matches: 7. The germline gives CDR1 SGHVS, CDR2 FNYEAQ. This CDR3 has 15 amino acids. The CDR3 loop reads CASSSSTGGGGELFF. Written as DNA, the CDR3 is TGTGCCAGCAGCTCCTCAACAGGGGGCGGCGGGGAGCTGTTTTTT.

This CDR3 is CASRPKSTDTQYF. The CDR3 region has the DNA TGTGCCAGCAGACCTAAGAGCACAGATACGCAGTATTTT. This sequence joins TRBV11-1 and TRBJ2-3, with D uncertain. The CDR3 is 13 amino acids. V shed 6 bases and J shed 0 bases, with 7 bases lying between them. CDR1 SGHAT and CDR2 FQDESV come from the germline V gene (reference sequence).

This clonotype was observed a few times. This chain links TRBV12-3 or TRBV12-4 with TRBJ2-5, with D maybe TRBD2 (5 bases). V lost 3 bases to trimming and J lost 2 bases, with 10 bases between them. This CDR3 spans 14 amino acids. This chain's CDR3 is CASSLAKRQETQYF. The CDR3 DNA reads TGTGCCAGCAGTTTGGCCAAGCGGCAAGAGACCCAGTACTTC.

This clonotype came up many times. The V call is TRBV7-9, the J call TRBJ2-4; the match to TRBD1 covers 7 bases. The trim removed 2 bases at V and 4 bases at J, leaving 8 bases unmatched. Looked up from germline, CDR1 is SEHNR and CDR2 is FQNEAQ (reference sequence). CDR3 size: 16 residues. The CDR3 nucleotides read TGTGCCAGCAGCTTACTTAGGGGGCGCATGAAAAACATTCAGTACTTC. Protein sequence: CASSLLRGRMKNIQYF.

The rearrangement joins TRBV6-2 or TRBV6-3 to TRBJ2-1; TRBD2 aligns across 7 bases. Looked up from germline, CDR1 is MNHEY and CDR2 is SVGEGT. CDR3 size: 14 residues. The junction had 6 bases not matched to a gene; V was cut back by 3 bases and J by 7 bases. In nucleotides, the CDR3 is TGTGCCAGCAGTTATGGCGGGAGAGGGAATGAGCAGTTCTTC. Translation: CASSYGGRGNEQFF.